These 21 T cell receptor beta chains were all obtained from the same sample, sequenced in a study. TCRdb passed the 5' RACE reads through MiXCR, listing each CDR3 protein once. The sample contains nearly 55,000 distinct CDR3 sequences, about 25% of which appear only once. Sequencing was done on a sample of tumor-infiltrating naive CD4+ T cells sorted from the breast tumor. The subset: naive CD4+ T cells, CD4+CD45RA+CD25-. All receptors derive from a female donor with breast cancer.

This clonotype is judged medium-sized. The chain recombines TRBV5-1 with TRBJ2-1; weak D call: TRBD2 (5 bases). The germline CDR1 and CDR2 sequences are SGHRS and YFSETQ. The CDR3 sequence is 13 residues long. V lost 3 bases and J lost 5, with 9 bases in between. The CDR3 spells CASSYGDNNEQFF. CDR3 DNA sequence: TGCGCCAGCAGCTACGGGGATAACAATGAGCAGTTCTTC.

The rearrangement joins TRBV10-3 to TRBJ2-3; TRBD2 agrees at 12 bases. The V segment lost 0 bases and the J segment 4 bases; nucleotides outside the gene matches: 2. The CDR3 runs to 16 residues. Looked up from germline, CDR1 is ENHRY and CDR2 is SYGVKD. The CDR3 reads CAISESLAGGADTQYF. The CDR3 nucleotides read TGTGCCATCAGTGAGTCCCTAGCGGGAGGGGCAGATACGCAGTATTTT.

With respect to this clonotype: The junction shows a germline mismatch at one end, possibly a read error. The genes are TRBV12-3 or TRBV12-4 and TRBJ1-3; tentative D call: TRBD1 (5 bases). The CDR3 consists of 14 residues. CDR3 bases: TGTGCCAGCATTTTATGGCAGGGTAAAAACACCCTATATTTT. This gives the protein CASILWQGKNTLYF.

As for this clonotype: Just one base apart from a much larger clone, this may be a read error. This chain links TRBV5-1 with TRBJ1-5, with D possibly TRBD1 on 6 matching bases. The V end lost 1 base, the J end lost 0 bases, and 11 bases lay between the germline ends. CDR3 length: 16 residues. Germline loops: CDR1 SGHRS, CDR2 YFSETQ. The chain's CDR3 is CASSLPGGYSNQPQHF. The CDR3 DNA sequence: TGCGCCAGCAGCTTGCCGGGGGGCTATAGCAATCAGCCCCAGCATTTT. The whole variable domain, remainder taken from reference TRBV5-1 and TRBJ1-5, is KAGVTQTPRYLIKTRGQQVTLSCSPISGHRSVSWYQQTPGQGLQFLFEYFSETQRNKGNFPGRFSGRQFSNSRSEMNVSTLELGDSALYLCASSLPGGYSNQPQHFGDGTRLSIL.

The rearrangement uses TRBV5-1 and TRBJ2-7; 8 bases map to TRBD2. Germline V lookup: CDR1 SGHRS, CDR2 YFSETQ. The V and J ends lost 6 bases and 6 bases, in that order; junction bases with no gene match: 5. This CDR3 has 12 residues. The CDR3 nucleotides are TGCGCCAGCACCTCCGGGGGGGGCGAGCAGTACTTC. Protein: CASTSGGGEQYF.

This chain joins TRBV6-1 and TRBJ1-4; D gene uncertain. The CDR3 length is 14 residues. Trimming removed 4 bases from V and 10 bases from J, with 16 bases in between. In germline, CDR1 is MNHNS, CDR2 SASEGT. CDR3 amino acids: CASSARRVSGKLFF. In DNA, the CDR3 is TGTGCCAGCAGTGCAAGAAGGGTTTCTGGAAAACTGTTTTTT.

Concerning this clonotype: A read error is possible here, since a much larger clone lies one base away. The rearrangement uses TRBV5-1 and TRBJ2-5, with 11 nucleotides matching TRBD1. Germline loops: CDR1 SGHRS, CDR2 YFSETQ. J gave up 5 bases and V 6 bases, and 6 bases lay outside the gene matches. The CDR3 contains 14 residues. The CDR3 DNA reads as TGCGCCAGCAACTCGGGACAGGGGGGCGAGACCCAGTACTTC. It is translated as CASNSGQGGETQYF.

Comment on this clonotype: The conserved closing phenylalanine or tryptophan is absent in this CDR3, likely reflecting a read error. The limits of the CDR3 on the DNA are not certain, so only TCRdb's listed CDR3 is given. CDR3: CSARSPGQGRVYL. This sequence joins TRBV20-1 and TRBJ2-7; the tabulated D call, TRBD1, remains unverified against the DNA. Germline V lookup: CDR1 DFQATT, CDR2 SNEGSKA (reference sequence). The CDR3 extends over 13 residues, inclusive of both ends.

This clonotype was detected only once. A much larger clone lies a single base off, so this may be a read error. The chain couples TRBV12-3 or TRBV12-4 to TRBJ1-6; weak D call: TRBD1 (5 bases). Trimming removed 3 bases from V and 11 bases from J, with 14 bases in between. This CDR3 region has 14 residues. The CDR3 spells CASSLGTGRPPLHF. DNA for the CDR3: TGTGCCAGCAGTTTGGGGACGGGTCGTCCACCCCTCCACTTT.

The V and J genes are TRBV29-1 and TRBJ2-7; the D call may be TRBD1 or TRBD2 (5 bases each). V dropped 4 bases and J dropped 3 bases, with 16 bases sitting between them. Germline CDR1 is SQVTM and CDR2 is ANQGSEA. The CDR3 is made up of 14 amino acids. The CDR3 coding sequence is TGCAGCGTTGTGTCCGCGACGGGACGCTACGAGCAGTACTTC. Translating it yields CSVVSATGRYEQYF.

Remarks on this clonotype: One end of the junction is discordant with germline, which a read error may explain. The chain recombines TRBV28 with TRBJ2-1, with D perhaps matching TRBD1 (7 bases). This CDR3 region has 23 residues. Germline V gives CDR1 MDHEN, CDR2 SYDVKM. The CDR3 sequence is CASSLGLAGGRLATWNSYNELFF. CDR3 nucleotide sequence: TGTGCCAGCAGTTTAGGTTTGGCAGGGGGTCGTCTAGCGACGTGGAACTCCTACAATGAGCTGTTCTTC.

This clonotype was recorded a few times. This chain connects TRBV5-1 to TRBJ2-5; TRBD1 agrees at 8 bases. Per the germline V gene, CDR1 is SGHRS and CDR2 is YFSETQ. CDR3 length equals 14 residues. Trimming cost V 0 bases and J 7 bases; bases outside gene matches: 5. The CDR3 nucleotides read TGCGCCAGCAGCTTGGTTGGTCAGGGGGCGACCCAGTACTTC. This sequence encodes CASSLVGQGATQYF.

This clonotype showed up just a few times. The chain recombines TRBV7-2 with TRBJ2-2; TRBD2 agrees at 11 bases. The CDR3 is 17 amino acids. V lost 4 bases to trimming and J lost 4 bases; unmatched junction nucleotides: 8. The germline CDR1 and CDR2 sequences are SGHTA and FQGNSA. The CDR3 loop reads CASSSQIAGGITGELFF. In DNA, the CDR3 is TGTGCCAGCAGCTCTCAAATAGCGGGAGGGATCACCGGGGAGCTGTTTTTT.

This sequence joins TRBV20-1 and TRBJ1-1; the D is unclear. The length of the CDR3 is 11 residues. In germline, CDR1 is DFQATT, CDR2 SNEGSKA (reference sequence). The CDR3 DNA reads as TGCAGGAATACGAGAGGTACTGAAGCTTTCTTT. Translating it yields CRNTRGTEAFF.

The chain's CDR3 is CASSKVRGSFYNEQIF. Here the CDR3 DNA reads TGTGCCAGCAGCAAAGTCCGGGGAAGTTTTTACAATGAGCAGATCTTC. The chain couples TRBV21-1 to TRBJ2-1; the D call TRBD1 from the table was never checked on the DNA. TRBV21-1 is marked as a pseudogene. The CDR3 contains 16 residues.

The chain joins TRBV12-3 or TRBV12-4 to TRBJ2-5; 8 bases line up with TRBD1. The junction had 9 bases not matched to a gene; V was cut back by 3 bases and J by 9 bases. The CDR3 extends over 14 amino acids. The CDR3 loop is CASSFGQGSWAQYF. CDR3 nucleotide sequence: TGTGCCAGCAGTTTCGGACAGGGTTCATGGGCCCAGTACTTC.

V and J are TRBV5-1 and TRBJ2-3, with D tentatively TRBD2 (6 bases). Per the germline V gene, CDR1 is SGHRS and CDR2 is YFSETQ. This CDR3 contains 15 residues. V dropped 1 base and J dropped 3 bases, with 12 bases sitting between them. Here the CDR3 DNA reads TGCGCCAGCAGCTTGAATGACGCGGGGACAGATACGCAGTATTTT. Amino acid sequence: CASSLNDAGTDTQYF.

V usage is TRBV20-1 and J usage is TRBJ2-7; 8 bases are shared with TRBD1. CDR1 is DFQATT and CDR2 is SNEGSKA in the germline V gene (reference sequence). This CDR3 comprises 10 residues. The CDR3 nucleotides read TGCAGCACAGGGGGATACGAGCAGTACTTC. This codes for CSTGGYEQYF.

This clonotype appeared a few times. The chain couples TRBV5-1 to TRBJ2-2; D gene ambiguous. The V end was cut by 0 bases, the J end by 2 bases, with 8 bases between. The V gene's germline CDR1 is SGHRS and CDR2 YFSETQ. The length of the CDR3 is 15 residues. The CDR3 coding sequence is TGCGCCAGCAGCTTGGGGGCAGTAAACACCGGGGAGCTGTTTTTT. It translates to CASSLGAVNTGELFF.

This clonotype was seen only a few times. This sequence joins TRBV5-1 and TRBJ2-7, with 7 bases matching TRBD1. This CDR3 has 15 residues. J lost 3 bases, V lost 0 bases, and 6 bases had no gene match. Germline V gene data show CDR1 as SGHRS and CDR2 as YFSETQ. CDR3 sequence reads: CASSLADRALYEQYF. Written as DNA, the CDR3 is TGCGCCAGCAGCTTGGCAGACAGGGCCCTCTACGAGCAGTACTTC.

On this clonotype itself: One end of the junction varies from germline; a read error may be responsible. The chain couples TRBV5-5 to TRBJ2-1, with 14 bases lining up with TRBD2. The CDR3 is 17 residues long. In germline, CDR1 is SGHKS, CDR2 YYEKEE (reference sequence). In nucleotides, the CDR3 is TGTGCCAGCAGCGCCACCGGGACTAGCGGGAGTGGGAATGAGCAGTCCTTC. Residues: CASSATGTSGSGNEQSF.